Sequencing of this T cell receptor (beta chain) was carried out in a study of OX40 agonist ivuxolimab in advanced cancers. Study at large: Among those enrolled, mean age was around 55 years (range about 23 to 85) and over 70% were male. Previous treatment with anti-PD-1, anti-PD-L1 or anti-CTLA-4 therapy was allowed; 40% had received some.

Trimming left V 6 bases short and J 7 bases short, with 22 bases between. CDR1 is MNHEY, CDR2 SVGAGI, per germline. The length of the CDR3 is 15 residues. Autoimmune disease history or systemic immunosuppression led to patient exclusion. Peripheral blood came from all dose cohorts at three timepoints. TCRdb's table, derived via immunoSEQ multiplex PCR, lists solely in-frame clones and lacks some. The table shows roughly 61,000 clones, with roughly 89% occurring only once. The sample here was CD4+ or CD8+ T cells sorted from blood, taken in a trial of the OX40 agonist ivuxolimab. The chain uses TRBV6-5 and TRBJ2-7; tentatively, D is TRBD2 (6 bases). The source is an adult with an advanced solid tumor such as melanoma, head and neck, liver or kidney cancer. Here the CDR3 reads CASRRTGLSGREQYF. The CDR3 DNA sequence: TGTGCCAGCAGACGAACGGGACTCTCAGGGCGAGAGCAGTACTTC.